Listed below are T cell receptor beta chains from one sample, sequenced in a study of T cells in Graves' hyperthyroidism and ophthalmopathy. TCRdb analysed the multiplex PCR reads with MiXCR anew, one entry per CDR3 protein. Altogether under 450,000 distinct CDR3 sequences are present, 17% being singletons, with the ten largest covering 34%. Input material: blood. These receptors originate from a woman aged 25 to 39 with Graves' hyperthyroidism that later progressed to Graves' ophthalmopathy. CDR3s include the opening cysteine and the closing phenylalanine or tryptophan. A D gene is named only where the DNA matches it firmly. A clone size is listed for some rows: how often the clone was seen (once, few, many), or a class if it is expanded.

j_call d_call v_call clone_size cdr3_aa cdr3_nt
TRBJ1-1 . TRBV2 many CASSEITELTEAFF TGTGCCAGCAGTGAAATAACAGAGCTTACTGAAGCTTTCTTT
TRBJ1-1 . TRBV2 many CASSTWASNTEAFF TGTGCCAGCAGTACGTGGGCGTCGAACACTGAAGCTTTCTTT
TRBJ2-7 TRBD1 TRBV12-3/TRBV12-4 many CASSLLRDRGRNEQYF TGTGCCAGCAGTTTATTGCGGGACAGGGGGCGCAACGAGCAGTACTTC
TRBJ1-1 . TRBV20-1 many CSASRATMNTEAFF TGCAGTGCTAGTCGGGCCACCATGAACACTGAAGCTTTCTTT
TRBJ2-7 . TRBV20-1 many CSARAGDTTYEQYF TGCAGTGCTAGAGCAGGTGACACCACCTACGAGCAGTACTTC
TRBJ1-2 . TRBV18 . CASSPEASGLYGYTF TGTGCCAGCTCACCAGAGGCCTCTGGTTTATATGGCTACACCTTC
TRBJ1-2 . TRBV5-5 many CASSQSTRTGLFGYTF TGTGCCAGCAGCCAATCGACCCGGACTGGTTTGTTTGGCTACACCTTC
TRBJ1-2 . TRBV27 . CASSFMGANYGYTF TGTGCCAGCAGTTTTATGGGGGCTAACTATGGCTACACCTTC
TRBJ2-5 TRBD2 TRBV28 many CASRGLAGLGETQYF TGTGCCAGCAGGGGACTAGCGGGATTGGGAGAGACCCAGTACTTC
TRBJ1-1 . TRBV24-1 many CATSEGPHTEAFF TGTGCCACCAGTGAGGGGCCACACACTGAAGCTTTCTTT
TRBJ2-1 TRBD2 TRBV19 . CASSIGGGSEQFF TGTGCCAGTAGTATTGGCGGGGGATCTGAGCAGTTCTTC
TRBJ2-1 TRBD1 TRBV12-3/TRBV12-4 many CASSLTGQGHNEQFF TGTGCCAGCAGTTTGACGGGACAGGGCCACAATGAGCAGTTCTTC
TRBJ1-2 TRBD1 TRBV27 many CASSYRDRGDGYTF TGTGCCAGCAGTTACCGGGACAGGGGAGATGGCTACACCTTC
TRBJ1-6 TRBD1 TRBV6-1 . CASRNDRGDNSPLHF TGTGCCAGCAGGAACGACAGGGGCGATAATTCACCCCTCCACTTT
TRBJ1-1 . TRBV20-1 many CSATTAHYTEAFF TGCAGTGCTACTACAGCCCATTACACTGAAGCTTTCTTT
TRBJ2-5 . TRBV24-1 many CATSDFTDQETQYF TGTGCCACCAGTGATTTCACAGATCAAGAGACCCAGTACTTC
TRBJ1-1 TRBD1 TRBV28 few CASSPWDRVNTEAFF TGTGCCAGCAGTCCTTGGGACAGAGTGAACACTGAAGCTTTCTTT
TRBJ2-7 . TRBV5-1 . CASSLQEDYEQYF TGCGCCAGCAGCTTGCAGGAAGACTACGAGCAGTACTTC
TRBJ2-6 . TRBV15 few CATSREISGANVLTF TGTGCCACCAGCAGAGAGATCTCTGGGGCCAACGTCCTGACTTTC
TRBJ1-2 . TRBV4-1 . CASSLPGLNGYTF TGCGCCAGCAGCCTCCCAGGGTTGAATGGCTACACCTTC
TRBJ2-7 . TRBV5-1 . CASSPPRTEGGDYEQYF TGTGCCAGCAGCCCCCCTAGGACAGAGGGAGGGGACTACGAGCAGTACTTC
TRBJ2-5 . TRBV30 . CAWSFPGLGLSKTQYF TGTGCCTGGAGCTTCCCGGGACTGGGTCTTTCGAAGACCCAGTACTTC
TRBJ1-5 TRBD1 TRBV25-1 many CASSGDDRGAGQPQHF TGTGCCAGCAGTGGGGACGACAGGGGCGCCGGACAGCCCCAGCATTTT
TRBJ1-1 . TRBV4-1 many CASSLTINLNTEAFF TGCGCCAGCAGCCTCACGATCAACCTGAACACTGAAGCTTTCTTT
TRBJ2-7 . TRBV5-1 once CASSLSGGMSYEQYF TGCGCCAGCAGCTTGAGTGGGGGTATGTCCTACGAGCAGTACTTC
TRBJ1-6 . TRBV6-1 many CASSQGGGRDSPLHF TGTGCCAGCAGCCAGGGAGGGGGAAGGGATTCACCCCTCCACTTT
TRBJ1-1 TRBD1 TRBV5-4 few CASSGGQTNTEAFF TGTGCCAGCAGCGGGGGACAGACAAACACTGAAGCTTTCTTT
TRBJ2-6 . TRBV6-1 . CASRDSANVLTF TGTGCCAGCAGAGACAGTGCCAACGTCCTGACTTTC
TRBJ2-7 TRBD1 TRBV2 many CASNRGQNYEQYF TGTGCCAGCAACAGGGGGCAAAACTACGAGCAGTACTTC
TRBJ2-5 . TRBV6-1 many CASSESPKETQYF TGTGCCAGCAGTGAATCTCCCAAAGAGACCCAGTACTTC
TRBJ2-7 . TRBV11-2 . CASSSLPRGSGEQYF TGTGCCAGCAGCTCCCTTCCCCGGGGGTCCGGCGAGCAGTACTTC
TRBJ2-3 TRBD2 TRBV7-8 many CASSLEMIAGVTDTQYF TGTGCCAGCAGCTTAGAGATGATCGCGGGAGTAACAGATACGCAGTATTTT
TRBJ1-3 . TRBV3-1 . CASSQFFNSGNTIYF TGTGCCAGCAGCCAGTTTTTCAACTCTGGAAACACCATATATTTT
TRBJ1-5 TRBD1 TRBV6-1 few CATSTGQGHQPQHF TGTGCCACCTCTACGGGACAGGGACATCAGCCCCAGCATTTT
TRBJ1-2 . TRBV28 few CASSPAGSPDYGYTF TGTGCCAGCAGCCCAGCCGGTTCCCCAGACTATGGCTACACCTTC
TRBJ2-4 . TRBV20-1 few CSAGINSKNIQYF TGCAGTGCCGGAATCAACAGCAAAAACATTCAGTACTTC
TRBJ2-1 TRBD1 TRBV19 many CASSPMDRRHEQFF TGTGCCAGTAGTCCGATGGACAGGCGCCATGAGCAGTTCTTC
TRBJ1-2 . TRBV6-1 many CASMVWGAQGYTF TGTGCCAGCATGGTTTGGGGGGCTCAGGGCTACACCTTC
TRBJ1-4 . TRBV20-1 few CSALNRDQGRGSPGEKLFF TGCAGTGCCCTAAACAGAGATCAGGGGCGGGGGTCGCCCGGTGAAAAACTGTTTTTT
TRBJ2-2 TRBD1 TRBV28 many CASRATGGGNTGELFF TGTGCCAGCAGAGCAACAGGGGGCGGAAACACCGGGGAGCTGTTTTTT
TRBJ2-7 . TRBV6-5 . CASSSLGWENEQYF TGTGCCAGCAGTTCCCTGGGTTGGGAGAACGAGCAGTACTTC
TRBJ1-1 . TRBV11-2 few CASSPTFNTEAFF TGTGCCAGCAGTCCTACTTTTAACACTGAAGCTTTCTTT
TRBJ2-7 . TRBV27 many CASSLVASNYEQYF TGTGCCAGCAGTTTAGTTGCTAGTAACTACGAGCAGTACTTC
TRBJ2-7 TRBD1 TRBV28 many CASSFPPGQGYEQYF TGTGCCAGCAGTTTTCCCCCGGGACAGGGCTACGAGCAGTACTTC
TRBJ2-7 . TRBV28 many CASRTGLGANYEQYF TGTGCCAGCAGGACGGGACTCGGGGCGAACTACGAGCAGTACTTC
TRBJ2-7 . TRBV2 many CASSESLGAGPYEQYF TGTGCCAGCAGTGAAAGTCTGGGGGCAGGCCCCTACGAGCAGTACTTC
TRBJ2-1 . TRBV12-3/TRBV12-4 few CASSIPGSEQFF TGTGCCAGCAGTATCCCAGGAAGTGAGCAGTTCTTC
TRBJ2-3 . TRBV20-1 many CSARTPTDTQYF TGCAGTGCTAGGACTCCGACAGATACGCAGTATTTT
TRBJ2-3 . TRBV20-1 . CSASPLSADTQYF TGCAGTGCTAGTCCCCTTAGCGCAGATACGCAGTATTTT
TRBJ1-5 TRBD1 TRBV28 . CASSLTGGDYSNQPQHF TGTGCCAGCAGTTTGACAGGGGGCGATTATAGCAATCAGCCCCAGCATTTT
TRBJ2-3 . TRBV27 many CASSLEGTNTDTQYF TGTGCCAGCAGTTTAGAAGGCACAAACACAGATACGCAGTATTTT
TRBJ2-3 . TRBV12-3/TRBV12-4 many CASSPDRDTQYF TGTGCCAGCAGTCCTGACAGGGATACGCAGTATTTT